The 22 T cell receptor beta chains listed next were all sequenced from one sample in a study of neurological immune-mediated disorders (dated by TCRdb to between 2018 and 2021). Libraries were constructed by 5' RACE. TCRdb names Illumina HiSeq 2500 as the instrument used. Through fastp at Q25 and MiXCR, TCRdb rebuilt clones from the public reads, retaining in-frame beta chains. Entries that share a CDR3 protein sequence are merged under the most common genes and DNA. The sample table holds 100,000 or so distinct CDR3 sequences, of which 13% were seen once. The top ten clonotypes cover around 4.5% of the sample. This specimen's time point label, per the study, means: longitudinal time-point 2. Sequenced sample: PBMCs. The receptors come from a female donor with HTLV-1-associated myelopathy (HAM/TSP).

Many counts were recorded for this clonotype. This chain joins TRBV5-1 and TRBJ2-7; 10 bases map to TRBD1. From germline, CDR1 is SGHRS and CDR2 YFSETQ. Trimming took 4 bases from V and 5 from J; bases not matched to a gene: 15. The CDR3 has 17 amino acids. CDR3 DNA sequence: TGCGCCAGCAGCCCCCGCCTACCCGGGACAGGGGATCACGAGCAGTACTTC. Its protein is CASSPRLPGTGDHEQYF. Full variable domain (remainder filled in from reference TRBV5-1 and TRBJ2-7): KAGVTQTPRYLIKTRGQQVTLSCSPISGHRSVSWYQQTPGQGLQFLFEYFSETQRNKGNFPGRFSGRQFSNSRSEMNVSTLELGDSALYLCASSPRLPGTGDHEQYFGPGTRLTVT.

The table lists this clonotype with a few counts. V and J are TRBV20-1 and TRBJ2-2, with TRBD1 identical over 8 bases. CDR1 and CDR2 (germline): DFQATT, SNEGSKA (reference sequence). CDR3 size: 14 residues. Trimming cost V 3 bases and J 4 bases; bases outside gene matches: 4. The CDR3 is CSARTGAGTGELFF. The CDR3 DNA reads as TGCAGTGCTAGGACAGGGGCGGGCACCGGGGAGCTGTTTTTT.

The CDR3 is CASSPPGGPGELFF. DNA of the CDR3: TGCGCCAGCAGCCCTCCAGGGGGACCCGGGGAGCTGTTTTTT. The V and J genes are TRBV10-1 and TRBJ2-2; 7 bases match TRBD1. CDR3 length: 14 residues. V was clipped by 6 bases and J by 6 bases; unmatched bases: 7. Germline V gene lookup returns CDR1 WNHNN and CDR2 SYGVQD (reference sequence).

At least ten counts were recorded for this clonotype. The chain joins TRBV10-3 to TRBJ2-3, with 8 bases matching TRBD1. V was clipped by 6 bases and J by 1 base; unmatched bases: 3. Germline assignment: CDR1 ENHRY and CDR2 SYGVKD. This CDR3 region has 14 residues. CDR3 protein: CAIRGTGRTDTQYF. The CDR3, as DNA: TGTGCCATCAGGGGGACAGGCCGCACAGATACGCAGTATTTT.

This clonotype showed up just a few times. The chain has TRBV20-1 and TRBJ1-2; tentative D call: TRBD1 (5 bases). Trimming cost V 3 bases and J 1 base, with 12 bases left between them. Germline V gene data show CDR1 as DFQATT and CDR2 as SNEGSKA (reference sequence). The CDR3 is 14 residues long. The CDR3 nucleotides read TGCAGTGCTAGGTTCCAGGGTGATAACTATGGCTACACCTTC. It is translated as CSARFQGDNYGYTF.

This clonotype was seen at least ten times. The rearrangement uses TRBV28 and TRBJ2-1; 10 bases agree with TRBD2. The CDR3 totals 16 residues. Trimming at V came to 4 bases and at J to 9 bases, leaving 12 bases not matched to a gene. Germline V gene lookup returns CDR1 MDHEN and CDR2 SYDVKM. The CDR3, as DNA: TGTGCCAGCAGTTCCCCCGAGCGGGGGGGCCTCGGTGAGCAGTTCTTC. Translated, it gives CASSSPERGGLGEQFF.

Note on this clonotype: The junction does not match germline at one end; this may be a read error. The V call is TRBV3-1, the J call TRBJ2-7; 9 bases are shared with TRBD1. The CDR3 loop spans 15 amino acids. CDR1 is LGHDT, CDR2 YNNKEL, per germline (reference sequence). The CDR3 sequence is CVSSQLGTGSYEQYF. The DNA of the CDR3 is TGTGTCAGCAGTCAACTCGGGACAGGGTCCTACGAGCAGTACTTC.

The sample holds many counts of this clonotype. The chain couples TRBV28 to TRBJ2-2, with D unresolved. Trimming took off 6 bases at V and 5 bases at J, with 7 bases between the two ends. From germline, CDR1 is MDHEN and CDR2 SYDVKM. The CDR3 has 12 residues. The CDR3 here is CASRIRTGELFF. The CDR3 DNA reads TGTGCCAGCAGAATCAGAACCGGGGAGCTGTTTTTT.

The gene calls are TRBV5-5 and TRBJ2-7; the D gene is possibly TRBD2 (5 bases). CDR3 length: 14 amino acids. V dropped 0 bases and J dropped 3 bases, with 10 bases sitting between them. The germline V gene encodes CDR1 SGHKS and CDR2 YYEKEE (reference sequence). The CDR3 loop is CASSLGPGVYEQYF. The CDR3 bases are TGTGCCAGCAGCTTGGGCCCCGGGGTCTACGAGCAGTACTTC.

The rearrangement uses TRBV10-3 and TRBJ2-7, with D maybe TRBD1 (5 bases). Germline CDR1 is ENHRY and CDR2 is SYGVKD. V was shortened by 3 bases and J by 7 bases, with 13 bases between the two germline ends. This CDR3 comprises 13 residues. The CDR3 reads CAISDKGYGEQYF. The CDR3 DNA follows: TGTGCCATCAGTGACAAGGGGTATGGGGAGCAGTACTTC.

About this clonotype: Since a much larger clone is just one base distant, this may be a read error. V and J are TRBV5-1 and TRBJ2-7, with D tentatively TRBD2 (5 bases). The germline V and J ends were trimmed by 9 bases and 2 bases, with 15 bases remaining between them. The CDR3 length is 13 residues. The germline V gene encodes CDR1 SGHRS and CDR2 YFSETQ. The CDR3 sequence is CAMPEVQAYEQYF. DNA for the CDR3: TGCGCCATGCCGGAGGTGCAGGCCTACGAGCAGTACTTC.

This clonotype was seen many times. J is TRBJ2-7 and V is TRBV20-1; D not resolved. CDR1 DFQATT and CDR2 SNEGSKA come from the germline V gene (reference sequence). This CDR3 has 15 residues. V was trimmed by 0 bases and J by 2 bases, leaving 14 bases between them. The CDR3 DNA is TGCAGTGCTAGAGATTTCCGAGACACAGCCTACGAGCAGTACTTC. Its protein is CSARDFRDTAYEQYF.

This clonotype was seen repeatedly, ten times or more. This chain connects TRBV4-1 to TRBJ2-6, with TRBD1 matching over 10 bases. Germline values: CDR1 MGHRA, CDR2 YSYEKL. Losses at the gene ends were 9 bases for V and 0 bases for J; bases not matched to a gene: 8. The CDR3 totals 17 residues. In DNA form, the CDR3 reads TGCGCCAGGATTCTCGGGACAGGGGCCTCTGGGGCCAACGTCCTGACTTTC. This encodes CARILGTGASGANVLTF.

This clonotype showed up many times. CDR3 protein: CASSLQGQIYEQYF. The CDR3 nucleotides read TGTGCCAGCAGCCTCCAGGGACAAATCTACGAGCAGTACTTC. The rearrangement joins TRBV3-1 to TRBJ2-7; the D gene is possibly TRBD1 (6 bases). The length of the CDR3 is 14 residues. From germline, CDR1 is LGHDT and CDR2 YNNKEL (reference sequence). V was trimmed by 4 bases and J by 3 bases, leaving 13 bases between them.

On this clonotype: A clone one base away is much larger, so this may be a read error. This chain links TRBV15 with TRBJ2-6; unclear D gene. The germline gives CDR1 LNHNV, CDR2 YYDKDF (reference sequence). The CDR3 runs 13 residues. The CDR3 region has the DNA TGTGTCACCAGCCAAGCCGGGGCCAACGTCCTGACTTTC. This encodes CVTSQAGANVLTF.

This clonotype has ten or more counts. The V call is TRBV5-1, the J call TRBJ2-7, with TRBD1 as a possible D gene (6 bases). V lost 0 bases and J 9 bases, leaving 7 bases between the germline ends. CDR3 length: 11 residues. Germline loops: CDR1 SGHRS, CDR2 YFSETQ. The CDR3 DNA follows: TGCGCCAGCAGCTTGGGCAGGGGGCAGTACTTC. This sequence encodes CASSLGRGQYF. The entire variable domain, with the rest obtained from reference TRBV5-1 and TRBJ2-7, is as follows: KAGVTQTPRYLIKTRGQQVTLSCSPISGHRSVSWYQQTPGQGLQFLFEYFSETQRNKGNFPGRFSGRQFSNSRSEMNVSTLELGDSALYLCASSLGRGQYFGPGTRLTVT.

This clonotype was detected many times. The rearrangement uses TRBV27 and TRBJ2-3; maybe TRBD2 (6 bases). Trimming removed 3 bases at V and 0 bases at J, with 10 bases between. The length of the CDR3 is 15 residues. Germline assignment: CDR1 MNHEY and CDR2 SMNVEV (reference sequence). The CDR3 DNA sequence: TGTGCCAGCAGTTTTTTTGCGGGGAGCACAGATACGCAGTATTTT. Amino acids: CASSFFAGSTDTQYF.

The table lists this clonotype with many counts. The chain uses TRBV13 and TRBJ2-1, with 12 bases matching TRBD2. V trimming: 5 bases; J trimming: 4 bases; junction bases outside the gene matches: 6. The germline CDR1 and CDR2 sequences are PRHDT and FYEKMQ (reference sequence). This CDR3 has 16 residues. The CDR3 DNA sequence: TGTGCCAGCAGCCCGCGACTAGCGGGGGTGTACAATGAGCAGTTCTTC. This gives the protein CASSPRLAGVYNEQFF.

The chain uses TRBV7-3 and TRBJ2-6, with 7 bases aligning to TRBD1. V gave up 5 bases and J gave up 1 base; unmatched junction bases: 11. Per the germline V gene, CDR1 is SGHTA and CDR2 is FQGTGA. The CDR3 is 18 amino acids. In nucleotides, the CDR3 is TGTGCCAGCAGCCCATCCCCCCAGACAGGGTCTGGGGCCAACGTCCTGACTTTC. Its protein is CASSPSPQTGSGANVLTF.

This clonotype turned up a few times. The V gene is TRBV6-5, the J gene TRBJ1-1; tentatively, D is TRBD1 (5 bases). The germline V and J ends were trimmed by 4 bases and 7 bases, with 10 bases remaining between them. From germline, CDR1 is MNHEY and CDR2 SVGAGI. The CDR3 loop spans 12 amino acids. CDR3 in amino acids: CASSSGALEAFF. The CDR3 region has the DNA TGTGCCAGCAGTTCCGGGGCCCTTGAAGCTTTCTTT.

This clonotype has at least ten counts. The chain has TRBV5-6 and TRBJ2-1, with 8 positions matching TRBD1. The J segment lost 8 bases and the V segment lost 0 bases, leaving 7 bases of the junction unmatched. Germline-derived CDR1 and CDR2 are SGHDT and YYEEEE. This CDR3 contains 15 residues. The CDR3 DNA follows: TGTGCCAGCAGCTTGGGACAGGGGCCTTTGTATGAGCAGTTCTTC. Its protein is CASSLGQGPLYEQFF.

This clonotype was observed at least ten times. V and J are TRBV5-1 and TRBJ1-2; possibly TRBD1 for D (5 bases). V shed 3 bases and J shed 4 bases, with 13 bases lying between them. CDR1 is SGHRS and CDR2 is YFSETQ in the germline V gene. The CDR3 contains 14 residues. Here the CDR3 DNA reads TGCGCCAGCAGCTATCTCCGGGACGGCTATGGCTACACCTTC. Translated: CASSYLRDGYGYTF.